Here is one T cell receptor beta chain with its context. Its antigen remains unidentified. TCRdb reprocessed the PCR reads with MiXCR, giving one entry per CDR3 protein. The sample has about 510,000 distinct CDR3 sequences, under 30% seen once. This CDR3 contains 19 residues. V lost 0 bases, J lost 2 bases, and 6 bases stayed unmatched. Per germline, CDR1 SGDLS and CDR2 YYNGEE. This sample stems from a study of molecular identifiers for immune sequencing clone quantification. Each library that profiled naive CD8 cells came from roughly 20,000 to 1,000,000 sorted cells with 10%, 30% or 50% RNA. General study points: Under 1% of molecules in naive cells, but over 98% of effector molecules, belonged to clones above 20 RNA copies. Reportedly, one cell's Jurkat TCR RNA was detected within 1,100,000 naive CD8 cells.

The sequence derives from a human donor in good health. Some libraries in this study had Jurkat cell RNA spiked in. Sample: naive CD8+ T cells from blood, with Jurkat cell RNA spiked in. Sample subset: FACS-sorted CD8+CD4-CCR7+CD45RA+ naive T cells. The chain uses TRBV9 and TRBJ2-1; 15 positions match TRBD2. The CDR3 DNA reads as TGTGCCAGCAGCGTAGCTGGGACTAGCGGGGGGTCAGCCTACAATGAGCAGTTCTTC. It yields the protein CASSVAGTSGGSAYNEQFF.